The 20 T cell receptor beta chains below come from one sample, sequenced in a study. TCRdb passed the RT-PCR reads through MiXCR, listing each CDR3 protein once. The sample lists more than 550,000 distinct CDR3 sequences; approximately 15% were seen once. Sample: memory CD4+ T cells from blood. All receptors come from a female donor in good health, serving as a healthy control.

This CDR3 is CASSTGTDAGELFF. The CDR3 bases are TGCGCCAGCAGCACCGGGACAGACGCCGGGGAGCTGTTTTTT. The gene calls are TRBV5-1 and TRBJ2-2, with 7 bases matching TRBD1. Trimming cost V 4 bases and J 6 bases; bases outside gene matches: 6. The germline gives CDR1 SGHRS, CDR2 YFSETQ. The CDR3 spans 14 residues.

In this sample, this clonotype turned up a few times. This chain uses TRBV7-6 with TRBJ2-2; maybe TRBD2 (6 bases). CDR1 is SGHVS and CDR2 is FNYEAQ in the germline V gene. Trimming cost V 4 bases and J 3 bases, with 15 bases left between them. The CDR3 loop spans 16 amino acids. In nucleotides, the CDR3 is TGTGCCAGCAGCTCATTTGCAGCGGGTGACACCGGGGAGCTGTTTTTT. Protein sequence: CASSSFAAGDTGELFF.

This clonotype was counted many times. The chain couples TRBV11-2 to TRBJ2-7, with TRBD2 identical over 8 bases. CDR3 length: 14 amino acids. The germline CDR1 and CDR2 sequences are SGHAT and FQNNGV. The ends lost 4 bases at V and 2 bases at J; junction bases unmatched: 4. The CDR3 sequence: CASSSRLATYEQYF. CDR3 sequence (DNA): TGTGCCAGCAGCTCCCGACTAGCGACCTACGAGCAGTACTTC.

This clonotype occurred many times. V usage is TRBV7-2 and J usage is TRBJ2-1; 9 bases agree with TRBD1. The CDR3 consists of 14 residues. V was pared by 3 bases and J by 7 bases, with 4 bases of the junction left unmatched. The V gene's germline CDR1 is SGHTA and CDR2 FQGNSA. The CDR3 bases are TGTGCCAGCAGCTTGGGACAGGGTACGAATGAGCAGTTCTTC. It yields the protein CASSLGQGTNEQFF.

The chain joins TRBV20-1 to TRBJ1-3; the match to TRBD1 covers 7 bases. This CDR3 contains 15 residues. V was pared by 6 bases and J by 0 bases, with 8 bases of the junction left unmatched. Germline V lookup: CDR1 DFQATT, CDR2 SNEGSKA (reference sequence). CDR3: CSAARGPSSGNTIYF. CDR3 sequence (DNA): TGCAGTGCCGCGAGGGGGCCGAGCTCTGGAAACACCATATATTTT.

For the CDR3, the DNA is TGTGCCAGCACCCCTCAGGGGCCTCGGGAGCAGTTCTTC. Its protein is CASTPQGPREQFF. This sequence joins TRBV7-2 and TRBJ2-1; the D gene is possibly TRBD1 (6 bases). V was clipped by 7 bases and J by 10 bases, with 17 bases between them. Germline V CDR1 and CDR2: SGHTA, FQGNSA. The CDR3 has 13 amino acids.

In this sample, this clonotype turned up a few times. The V call is TRBV20-1, the J call TRBJ2-1; D is unresolved. The ends were cut back, 3 bases at V and 1 base at J, with 7 bases in the middle. The CDR3 spans 13 residues. Germline loops: CDR1 DFQATT, CDR2 SNEGSKA (reference sequence). The CDR3 loop reads CSASPGSYNEQFF. Written as DNA, the CDR3 is TGCAGTGCTAGTCCAGGATCCTACAATGAGCAGTTCTTC.

This rearrangement joins TRBV2 to TRBJ2-1; possibly TRBD2 for D (6 bases). This CDR3 has 14 amino acids. Germline CDR1 is SNHLY and CDR2 is FYNNEI. The V end was cut by 3 bases, the J end by 5 bases, with 11 bases between. The CDR3 loop is CASSEVRGNNEQFF. As DNA, the CDR3 is TGTGCCAGCAGTGAGGTTCGGGGGAACAATGAGCAGTTCTTC.

This clonotype was detected only a few times. The chain has TRBV20-1 and TRBJ2-1, with 7 bases that match TRBD2. The germline V gene encodes CDR1 DFQATT and CDR2 SNEGSKA (reference sequence). The CDR3 consists of 12 residues. V dropped 6 bases and J dropped 6; count of bases not matched to a gene: 5. Written as DNA, the CDR3 is TGCAGTGCCGAACTAGCGCGCAATGAGCAGTTCTTC. Amino acids: CSAELARNEQFF.

This clonotype appeared a few times. The chain has TRBV6-6 and TRBJ2-1; possibly TRBD1 for D (6 bases). Germline CDR1 reads MNHNY; CDR2 reads SVGAGI (reference sequence). The CDR3 has 13 residues. The V end was cut by 11 bases, the J end by 0 bases, with 11 bases between. CDR3 region: CAAGESSYNEQFF. The DNA of the CDR3 is TGTGCCGCAGGGGAGAGCTCCTACAATGAGCAGTTCTTC.

This clonotype was seen more than once but under ten times. Written as DNA, the CDR3 is TGTGCCAGCAGCTTTGGCTGGGAGACCGGGGAGCTGTTTTTT. Its protein product is CASSFGWETGELFF. The gene calls are TRBV5-6 and TRBJ2-2; TRBD2 might be the D (5 bases). This CDR3 is built from 14 residues. V lost 2 bases and J 5 bases, leaving 10 bases between the germline ends. CDR1 SGHDT and CDR2 YYEEEE come from the germline V gene.

In this sample, this clonotype turned up a few times. V is TRBV9 and J is TRBJ2-7; the D gene is possibly TRBD1 (6 bases). Trimming pared 4 bases from V and 7 bases from J, leaving 18 bases between. Germline-derived CDR1 and CDR2 are SGDLS and YYNGEE. This CDR3 region has 14 residues. The CDR3, as DNA: TGTGCCAGCAGCCCCGGGACATGGGAAATAGAGCAGTACTTC. This encodes CASSPGTWEIEQYF.

The chain combines TRBV20-1 with TRBJ1-3, with unresolved D. In germline, CDR1 is DFQATT, CDR2 SNEGSKA (reference sequence). The V end was cut by 6 bases, the J end by 6 bases, with 15 bases between. The CDR3 contains 13 residues. The CDR3 reads CSAVKEGENTIYF. DNA of the CDR3: TGCAGTGCGGTGAAGGAGGGAGAAAACACCATATATTTT.

This clonotype occurred a few times. The chain joins TRBV2 to TRBJ2-7; 9 bases agree with TRBD2. In germline, CDR1 is SNHLY, CDR2 FYNNEI. J was trimmed by 0 bases and V by 4 bases; bases with no gene match: 4. CDR3 length equals 15 residues. The CDR3 protein is CASSGLAGFSYEQYF. The CDR3 DNA reads TGTGCCAGCAGTGGCCTAGCGGGATTCTCCTACGAGCAGTACTTC. Using reference TRBV2 and TRBJ2-7 for the parts outside the CDR3, the full variable domain is EPEVTQTPSHQVTQMGQEVILRCVPISNHLYFYWYRQILGQKVEFLVSFYNNEISEKSEIFDDQFSVERPDGSNFTLKIRSTKLEDSAMYFCASSGLAGFSYEQYFGPGTRLTVT.

This clonotype was picked up many times. The V gene is TRBV6-1, the J gene TRBJ2-7, with 9 nucleotides matching TRBD1. Germline CDR1 is MNHNS and CDR2 is SASEGT. The V and J ends lost 3 bases and 2 bases, in that order; junction bases with no gene match: 5. This CDR3 has 15 amino acids. The CDR3 sequence: CASSDDRGGTYEQYF. In DNA, the CDR3 is TGTGCCAGCAGTGATGACAGGGGGGGTACCTACGAGCAGTACTTC.

This clonotype was picked up a small number of times. This sequence joins TRBV6-5 and TRBJ1-1, with D unclear. CDR1 and CDR2 (germline): MNHEY, SVGAGI. Trimming removed 4 bases from V and 4 bases from J, with 7 bases in between. The CDR3 spans 12 residues. The DNA of the CDR3 is TGTGCCAGCAGTTTTATAGGCACTGAAGCTTTCTTT. Its protein is CASSFIGTEAFF.

The chain combines TRBV20-1 with TRBJ1-1, with 8 bases lining up with TRBD1. This CDR3 is built from 15 residues. V shed 3 bases, J shed 5 bases, and the junction held 11 bases outside the gene matches. The germline gives CDR1 DFQATT, CDR2 SNEGSKA (reference sequence). The CDR3 protein is CSASPRTGRRTEAFF. CDR3 DNA: TGCAGTGCTAGTCCGCGGACAGGGAGGAGGACTGAAGCTTTCTTT.

Many counts were recorded for this clonotype. The V call is TRBV29-1, the J call TRBJ2-1, with a possible D match to TRBD2 (6 bases). Germline CDR1 is SQVTM and CDR2 is ANQGSEA. V lost 4 bases to trimming and J lost 1 base, with 8 bases between them. CDR3 length equals 13 residues. The DNA for the CDR3 is TGCAGCGTTGGTGGGGGGTCCTACAATGAGCAGTTCTTC. Protein: CSVGGGSYNEQFF.

This clonotype was seen ten or more times. The rearrangement links TRBV28 to TRBJ2-1, with TRBD2 matching over 12 bases. The CDR3 covers 16 residues. Germline trimming cut 10 bases from V and 8 bases from J; bases unmatched to any gene: 15. Germline-derived CDR1 and CDR2 are MDHEN and SYDVKM. CDR3 nucleotides: TGTGCCACTCAGACCCTGGCGACTAGCGGGAGCCATGAGCAGTTCTTC. Protein: CATQTLATSGSHEQFF.

The chain carries TRBV5-1 and TRBJ2-1, with D perhaps matching TRBD2 (6 bases). Trimming removed 4 bases at V and 6 bases at J, with 17 bases between. The CDR3 covers 15 residues. Germline loops: CDR1 SGHRS, CDR2 YFSETQ. This chain's CDR3 is CASSMTRGGLNEQFF. For the CDR3, the DNA is TGCGCCAGCAGCATGACTCGCGGAGGGCTCAATGAGCAGTTCTTC. Full variable domain (rest looked up from reference TRBV5-1 and TRBJ2-1): KAGVTQTPRYLIKTRGQQVTLSCSPISGHRSVSWYQQTPGQGLQFLFEYFSETQRNKGNFPGRFSGRQFSNSRSEMNVSTLELGDSALYLCASSMTRGGLNEQFFGPGTRLTVL.